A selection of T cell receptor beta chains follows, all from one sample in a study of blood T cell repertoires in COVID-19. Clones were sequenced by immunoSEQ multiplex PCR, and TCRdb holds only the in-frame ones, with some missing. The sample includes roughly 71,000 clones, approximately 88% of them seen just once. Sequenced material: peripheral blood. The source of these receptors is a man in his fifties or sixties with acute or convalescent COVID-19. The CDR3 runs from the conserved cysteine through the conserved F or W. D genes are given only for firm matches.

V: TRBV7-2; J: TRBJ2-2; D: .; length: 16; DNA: TGTGCCAGCAGCTTAGAGTGGCCCCCGAACACCGGGGAGCTGTTTTTT; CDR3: CASSLEWPPNTGELFF
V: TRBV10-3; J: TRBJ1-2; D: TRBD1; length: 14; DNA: TGTGCCATCTCCCAGGGGGGCAACGGACCTGGCTACACCTTC; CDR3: CAISQGGNGPGYTF
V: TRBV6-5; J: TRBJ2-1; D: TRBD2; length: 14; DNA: TGTGCCAGCAGCCCGACTAGCGGCTACAATGAGCAGTTCTTC; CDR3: CASSPTSGYNEQFF
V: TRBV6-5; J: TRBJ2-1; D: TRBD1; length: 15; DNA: TGTGCCAGCAATTCAGGGAGAAGGGGGCGCAATGAGCAGTTCTTC; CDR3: CASNSGRRGRNEQFF
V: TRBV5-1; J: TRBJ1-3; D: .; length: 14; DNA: TGCGCCAGCGGCCCCCCCGGGACTGGAAACACCATATATTTT; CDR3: CASGPPGTGNTIYF
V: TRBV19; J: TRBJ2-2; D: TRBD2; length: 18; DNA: TGTGCCAGTAGTATAGGGCTAGCGGGGGGGCGAGGCACCGGGGAGCTGTTTTTT; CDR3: CASSIGLAGGRGTGELFF
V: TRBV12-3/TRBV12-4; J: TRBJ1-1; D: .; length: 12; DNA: TGTGCCAGCAGTTTACAGGGCCCTGAAGCTTTCTTT; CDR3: CASSLQGPEAFF
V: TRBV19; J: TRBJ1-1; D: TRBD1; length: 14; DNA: TGTGCCAGTACCCCGACAGGGGTGAACACTGAAGCTTTCTTT; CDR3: CASTPTGVNTEAFF
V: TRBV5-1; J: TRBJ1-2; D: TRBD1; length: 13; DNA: TGCGCCAGCAGCATACAGGGGGCAGGTGGCTACACCTTC; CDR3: CASSIQGAGGYTF
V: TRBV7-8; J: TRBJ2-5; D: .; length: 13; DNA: TGTGCCAGCAGCCTCACAGGGCTGGAGACCCAGTACTTC; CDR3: CASSLTGLETQYF
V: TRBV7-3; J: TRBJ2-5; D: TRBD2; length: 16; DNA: TGTGCCAGCAGCTTAGGACTAGCGGGGGCGAGGGAGACCCAGTACTTC; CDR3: CASSLGLAGARETQYF
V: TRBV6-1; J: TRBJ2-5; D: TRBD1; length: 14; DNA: TGTGCCAGCAGTGAAAAGACAGGGCCAGAGACCCAGTACTTC; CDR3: CASSEKTGPETQYF
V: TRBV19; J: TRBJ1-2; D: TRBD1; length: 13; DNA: TGTGCCAGTAGTAGAGGACAGGGTAGCGGCTACACCTTC; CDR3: CASSRGQGSGYTF